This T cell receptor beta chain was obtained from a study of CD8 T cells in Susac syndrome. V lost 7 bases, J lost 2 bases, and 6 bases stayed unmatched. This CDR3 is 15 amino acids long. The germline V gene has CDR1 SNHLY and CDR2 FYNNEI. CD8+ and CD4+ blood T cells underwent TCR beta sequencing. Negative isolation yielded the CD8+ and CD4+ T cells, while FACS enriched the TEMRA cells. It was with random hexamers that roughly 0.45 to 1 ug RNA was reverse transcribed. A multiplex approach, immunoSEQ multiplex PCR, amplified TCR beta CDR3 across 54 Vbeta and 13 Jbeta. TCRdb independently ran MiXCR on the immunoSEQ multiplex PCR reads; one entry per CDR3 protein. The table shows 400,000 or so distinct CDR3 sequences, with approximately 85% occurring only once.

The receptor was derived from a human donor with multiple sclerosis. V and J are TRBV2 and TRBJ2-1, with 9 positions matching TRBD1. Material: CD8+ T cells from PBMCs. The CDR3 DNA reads TGTGCCAGCACCGACCGGGACAGGGCCTACAATGAGCAGTTCTTC. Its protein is CASTDRDRAYNEQFF.